This is a list of T cell receptor beta chains from one sample in a study of T-cell memory formation after mild COVID-19. In TCRdb, the 5' RACE reads were re-called with MiXCR into one record per CDR3 protein. The table has approximately 400,000 distinct CDR3 sequences, over 15% seen once; the top ten hold about a fifth. Input material: PBMCs or a T cell subset sorted from them (not recorded which). Receptors were obtained from a man aged 18 to 30 who had mild COVID-19 (a few samples of this study predate the infection). Cell type and time point are not known. Both conserved end residues are part of each CDR3. Each record gives: V gene, D gene, J gene, CDR3 length, CDR3 protein. D genes are given only for firm matches.

>TRBV29-1|.|TRBJ1-6|13
CSVAVDQNSPLHF
>TRBV5-1|.|TRBJ2-3|13
CASSRGQGDTQYF
>TRBV29-1|.|TRBJ1-1|12
CSAQVGRGAAFF
>TRBV12-3/TRBV12-4|.|TRBJ2-3|15
CASSLGGGDHLGQYF
>TRBV4-3|.|TRBJ2-3|17
CASSRTITAGNTDTQYF
>TRBV7-2|TRBD2|TRBJ2-3|18
CDSSFTGTSGPVADTQYF
>TRBV5-1|.|TRBJ2-3|15
CASSSFGGNTDTQYF
>TRBV4-3|TRBD2|TRBJ2-1|18
CASSQDLVRGNSYNEQFF
>TRBV19|TRBD1|TRBJ1-1|12
CASSIARQGAFF
>TRBV6-5|.|TRBJ1-2|14
CASSYSSGDGGYTF
>TRBV10-1|.|TRBJ1-5|12
CASSFVLAALGF
>TRBV20-1|TRBD1|TRBJ1-2|13
CSSSAGQGNGYTF
>TRBV23-1|TRBD1|TRBJ2-3|17
CASSQSRPGTVTDTQYF
>TRBV4-2|.|TRBJ2-3|13
CASSQYSADTQYF
>TRBV20-1|.|TRBJ1-4|12
CSVFPVNEKLFF